This passage covers 2 T cell receptor beta chains from one sample sequenced in a study of shared clonotypes between healthy human individuals. TCRdb keeps only in-frame clones here, not all; method: immunoSEQ multiplex PCR. Of under 2.5 million clones listed, 92% are singletons. The sample comprised naive CD4+ T cells from PBMCs. Subset denoted: CD45RA+ positively selected. Receptors were obtained from a man aged 18 to 29 in good health. Some clones in this sample may be carry-over from other donors' samples.

CDR3 coding DNA: TGTGCCAGCAGCCAACCTCTCAAAAACATTCAGTACTTC. Translation gives CASSQPLKNIQYF. The chain couples TRBV28 to TRBJ2-4; D gene ambiguous. This CDR3 region has 13 residues. V dropped 6 bases and J dropped 3 bases, with 9 bases sitting between them. CDR1 and CDR2 (germline): MDHEN, SYDVKM.

The gene calls are TRBV27 and TRBJ1-1; D remains ambiguous. The V end was cut by 11 bases, the J end by 5 bases, with 15 bases between. This CDR3 has 12 residues. CDR1 is MNHEY and CDR2 is SMNVEV in the germline V gene (reference sequence). The CDR3 nucleotides are TGTGCCGCCCGGAGAGGGCCTACTGAAGCTTTCTTT. Protein product: CAARRGPTEAFF.